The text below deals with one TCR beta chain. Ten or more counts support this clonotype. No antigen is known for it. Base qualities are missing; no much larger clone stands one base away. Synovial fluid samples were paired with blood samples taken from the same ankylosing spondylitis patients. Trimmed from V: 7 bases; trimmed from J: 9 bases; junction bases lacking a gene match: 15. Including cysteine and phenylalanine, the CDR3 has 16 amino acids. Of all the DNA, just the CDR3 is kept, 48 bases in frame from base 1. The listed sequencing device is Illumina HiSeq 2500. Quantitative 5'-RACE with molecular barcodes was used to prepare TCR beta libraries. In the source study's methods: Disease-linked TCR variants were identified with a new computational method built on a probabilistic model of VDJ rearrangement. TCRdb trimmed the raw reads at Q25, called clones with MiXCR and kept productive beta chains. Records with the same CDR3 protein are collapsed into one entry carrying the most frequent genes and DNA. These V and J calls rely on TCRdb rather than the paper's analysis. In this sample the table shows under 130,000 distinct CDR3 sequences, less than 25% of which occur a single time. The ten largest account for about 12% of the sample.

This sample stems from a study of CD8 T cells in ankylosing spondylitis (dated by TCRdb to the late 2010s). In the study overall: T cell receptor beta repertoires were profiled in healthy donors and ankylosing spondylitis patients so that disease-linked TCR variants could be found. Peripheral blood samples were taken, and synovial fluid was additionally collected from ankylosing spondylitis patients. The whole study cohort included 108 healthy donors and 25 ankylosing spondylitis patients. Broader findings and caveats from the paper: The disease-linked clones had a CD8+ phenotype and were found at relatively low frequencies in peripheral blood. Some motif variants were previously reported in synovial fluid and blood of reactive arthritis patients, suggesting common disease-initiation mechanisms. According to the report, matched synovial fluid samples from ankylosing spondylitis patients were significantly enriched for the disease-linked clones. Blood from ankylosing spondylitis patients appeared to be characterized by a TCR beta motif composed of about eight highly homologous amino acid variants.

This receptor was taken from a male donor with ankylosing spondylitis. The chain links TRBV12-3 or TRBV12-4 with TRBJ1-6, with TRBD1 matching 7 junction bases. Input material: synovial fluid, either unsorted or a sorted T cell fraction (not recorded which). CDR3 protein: CASTQYGTARGSPLHF. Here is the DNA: TGTGCCAGCACCCAATACGGGACAGCTCGGGGTTCACCCCTCCACTTT.